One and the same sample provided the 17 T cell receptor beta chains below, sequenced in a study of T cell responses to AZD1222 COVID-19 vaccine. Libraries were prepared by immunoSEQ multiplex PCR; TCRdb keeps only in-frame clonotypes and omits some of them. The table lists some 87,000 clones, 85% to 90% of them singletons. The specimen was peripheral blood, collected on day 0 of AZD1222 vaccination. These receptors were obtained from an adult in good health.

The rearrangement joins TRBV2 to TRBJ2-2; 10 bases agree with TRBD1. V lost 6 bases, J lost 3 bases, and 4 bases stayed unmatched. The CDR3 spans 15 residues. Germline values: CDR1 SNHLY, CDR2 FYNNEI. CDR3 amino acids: CASREGTGDTGELFF. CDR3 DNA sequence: TGTGCCAGCAGGGAGGGGACAGGGGACACCGGGGAGCTGTTTTTT.

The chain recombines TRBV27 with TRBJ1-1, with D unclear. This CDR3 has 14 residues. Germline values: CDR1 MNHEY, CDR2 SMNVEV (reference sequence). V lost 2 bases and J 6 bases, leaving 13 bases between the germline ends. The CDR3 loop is CASSLQVNKAEAFF. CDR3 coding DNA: TGTGCCAGCAGTTTACAGGTCAACAAGGCTGAAGCTTTCTTT.

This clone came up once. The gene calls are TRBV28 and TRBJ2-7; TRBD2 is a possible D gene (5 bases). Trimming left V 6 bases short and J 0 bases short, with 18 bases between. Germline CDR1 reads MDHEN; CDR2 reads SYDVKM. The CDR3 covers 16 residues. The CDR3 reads CASSRRSSVSSYEQYF. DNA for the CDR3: TGTGCCAGCAGCCGACGAAGTAGCGTGAGCTCCTACGAGCAGTACTTC.

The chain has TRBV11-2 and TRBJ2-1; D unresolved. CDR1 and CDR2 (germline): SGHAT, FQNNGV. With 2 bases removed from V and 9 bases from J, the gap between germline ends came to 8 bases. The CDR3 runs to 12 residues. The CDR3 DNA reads TGTGCCAGCAGCTTATGGGTAGGTGAGCAGTTCTTC. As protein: CASSLWVGEQFF.

The CDR3 spells CASSLVGMNTEAFF. The CDR3 nucleotides read TGTGCCAGCAGTTTGGTGGGGATGAACACTGAAGCTTTCTTT. The chain is built from TRBV6-6 and TRBJ1-1; no definite D call. Germline loops: CDR1 MNHNY, CDR2 SVGAGI (reference sequence). The CDR3 sequence is 14 residues long. V was shortened by 4 bases and J by 0 bases, with 9 bases between the two germline ends.

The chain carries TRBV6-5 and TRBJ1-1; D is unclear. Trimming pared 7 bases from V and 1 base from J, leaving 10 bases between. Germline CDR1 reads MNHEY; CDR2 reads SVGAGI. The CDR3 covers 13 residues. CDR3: CASTLSGNTEAFF. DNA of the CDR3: TGTGCCAGCACCCTCAGTGGGAACACTGAAGCTTTCTTT.

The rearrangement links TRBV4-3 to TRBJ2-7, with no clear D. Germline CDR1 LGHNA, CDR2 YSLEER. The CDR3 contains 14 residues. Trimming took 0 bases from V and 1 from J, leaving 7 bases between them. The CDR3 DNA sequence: TGCGCCAGCAGCCAAGAGCCGGGTTCCTACGAGCAGTACTTC. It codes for CASSQEPGSYEQYF.

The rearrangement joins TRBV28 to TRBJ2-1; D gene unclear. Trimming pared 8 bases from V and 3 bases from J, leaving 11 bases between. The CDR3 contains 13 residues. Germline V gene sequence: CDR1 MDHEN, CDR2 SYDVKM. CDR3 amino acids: CASLRKGYNEQFF. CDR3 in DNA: TGTGCCAGCTTGAGGAAGGGCTACAATGAGCAGTTCTTC.

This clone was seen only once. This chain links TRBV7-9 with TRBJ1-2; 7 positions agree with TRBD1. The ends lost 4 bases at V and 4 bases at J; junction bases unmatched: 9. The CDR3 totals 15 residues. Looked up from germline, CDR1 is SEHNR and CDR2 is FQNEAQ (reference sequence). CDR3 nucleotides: TGTGCCAGCAGCTCCCGGGACAGACGATCCTATGGCTACACCTTC. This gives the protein CASSSRDRRSYGYTF.

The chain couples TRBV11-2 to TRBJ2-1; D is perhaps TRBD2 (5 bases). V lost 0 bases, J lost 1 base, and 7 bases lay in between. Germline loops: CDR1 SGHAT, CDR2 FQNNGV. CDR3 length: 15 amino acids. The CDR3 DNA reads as TGTGCCAGCAGCTTAGAGACTACATCCTACAATGAGCAGTTCTTC. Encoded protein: CASSLETTSYNEQFF. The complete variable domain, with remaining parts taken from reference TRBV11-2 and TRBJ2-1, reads EAGVAQSPRYKIIEKRQSVAFWCNPISGHATLYWYQQILGQGPKLLIQFQNNGVVDDSQLPKDRFSAERLKGVDSTLKIQPAKLEDSAVYLCASSLETTSYNEQFFGPGTRLTVL.

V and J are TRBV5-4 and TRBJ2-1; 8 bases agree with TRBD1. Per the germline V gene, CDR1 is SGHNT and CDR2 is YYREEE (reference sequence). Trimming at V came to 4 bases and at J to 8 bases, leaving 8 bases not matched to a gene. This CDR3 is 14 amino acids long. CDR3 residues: CASSPGQGRDEQFF. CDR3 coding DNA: TGTGCCAGCAGCCCCGGACAGGGCAGGGATGAGCAGTTCTTC.

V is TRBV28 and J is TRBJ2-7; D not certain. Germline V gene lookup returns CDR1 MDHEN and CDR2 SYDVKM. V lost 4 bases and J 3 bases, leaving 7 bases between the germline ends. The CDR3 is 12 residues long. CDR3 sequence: CASSWQSYEQYF. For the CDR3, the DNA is TGTGCCAGCAGTTGGCAGAGCTACGAGCAGTACTTC.

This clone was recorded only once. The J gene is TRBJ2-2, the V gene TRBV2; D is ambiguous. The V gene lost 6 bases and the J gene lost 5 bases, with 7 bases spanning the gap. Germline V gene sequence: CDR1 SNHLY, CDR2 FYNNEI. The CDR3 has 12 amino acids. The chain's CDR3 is CASSRSTGELFF. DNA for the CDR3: TGTGCCAGCAGCCGCAGTACCGGGGAGCTGTTTTTT. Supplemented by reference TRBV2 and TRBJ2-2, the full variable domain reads EPEVTQTPSHQVTQMGQEVILRCVPISNHLYFYWYRQILGQKVEFLVSFYNNEISEKSEIFDDQFSVERPDGSNFTLKIRSTKLEDSAMYFCASSRSTGELFFGEGSRLTVL.

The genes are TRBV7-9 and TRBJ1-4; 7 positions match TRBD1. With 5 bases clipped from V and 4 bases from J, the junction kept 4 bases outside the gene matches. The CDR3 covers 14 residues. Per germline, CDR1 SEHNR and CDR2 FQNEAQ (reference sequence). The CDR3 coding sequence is TGTGCCAGCAGCCTGGGACAGATTAATGAAAAACTGTTTTTT. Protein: CASSLGQINEKLFF. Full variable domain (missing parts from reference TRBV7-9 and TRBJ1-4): DTGVSQNPRHKITKRGQNVTFRCDPISEHNRLYWYRQTLGQGPEFLTYFQNEAQLEKSRLLSDRFSAERPKGSFSTLEIQRTEQGDSAMYLCASSLGQINEKLFFGSGTQLSVL.

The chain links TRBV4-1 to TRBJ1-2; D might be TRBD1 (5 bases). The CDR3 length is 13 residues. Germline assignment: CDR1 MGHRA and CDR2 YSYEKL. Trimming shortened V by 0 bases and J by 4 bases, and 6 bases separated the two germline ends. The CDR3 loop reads CASSQERGYGYTF. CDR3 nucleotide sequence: TGCGCCAGCAGCCAAGAAAGGGGCTATGGCTACACCTTC.

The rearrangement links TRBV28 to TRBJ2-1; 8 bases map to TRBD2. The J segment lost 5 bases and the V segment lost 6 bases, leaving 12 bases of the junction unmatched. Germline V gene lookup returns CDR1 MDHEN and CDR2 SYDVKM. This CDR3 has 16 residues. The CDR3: CASSTRAGDRNNEQFF. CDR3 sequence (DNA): TGTGCCAGCAGCACAAGAGCGGGAGATAGGAACAATGAGCAGTTCTTC.

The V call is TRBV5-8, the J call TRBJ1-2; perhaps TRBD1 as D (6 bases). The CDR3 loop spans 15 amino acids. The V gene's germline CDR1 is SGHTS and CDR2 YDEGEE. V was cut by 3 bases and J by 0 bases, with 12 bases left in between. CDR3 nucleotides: TGTGCCAGCAGCTACGGACAGAGGGCTAACTATGGCTACACCTTC. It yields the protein CASSYGQRANYGYTF.